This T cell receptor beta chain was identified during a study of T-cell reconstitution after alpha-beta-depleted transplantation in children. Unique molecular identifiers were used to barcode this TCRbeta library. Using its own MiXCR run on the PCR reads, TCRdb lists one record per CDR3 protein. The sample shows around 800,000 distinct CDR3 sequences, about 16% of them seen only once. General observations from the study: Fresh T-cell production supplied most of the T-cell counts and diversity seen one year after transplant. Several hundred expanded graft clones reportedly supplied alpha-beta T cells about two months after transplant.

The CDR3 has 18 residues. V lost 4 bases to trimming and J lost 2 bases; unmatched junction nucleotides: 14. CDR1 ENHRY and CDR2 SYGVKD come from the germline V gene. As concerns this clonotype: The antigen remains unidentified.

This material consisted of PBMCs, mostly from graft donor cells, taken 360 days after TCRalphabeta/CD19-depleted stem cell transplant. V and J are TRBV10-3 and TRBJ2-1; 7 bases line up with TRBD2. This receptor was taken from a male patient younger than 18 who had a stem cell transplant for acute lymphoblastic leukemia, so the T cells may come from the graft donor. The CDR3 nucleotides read TGTGCCATCAGTGGCCGGGGAAGCGGGACTATACCCTACAATGAGCAGTTCTTC. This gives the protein CAISGRGSGTIPYNEQFF.